A selection of T cell receptor beta chains follows, all from one sample in a study of regulatory T cells in long-lasting Graves disease. TCRdb used MiXCR to reprocess the multiplex PCR reads, holding one entry per CDR3 protein. The sample shows roughly 410,000 distinct CDR3 sequences, approximately 15% of them seen only once. This sample was also put to use in a study of T cells in Graves' hyperthyroidism and ophthalmopathy.

Material: peripheral blood mononuclear cells (PBMCs), obtained at new diagnosis, from a patient treated with antithyroid drugs. The receptors stem from a woman aged 40 to 49 with Graves disease. Each CDR3 is given with its conserved first and last residue. A D gene is named only where the DNA matches it firmly. Clone size, where shown, is once, few, many, or a class for clones that have expanded.

abundance,j_gene,v_gene,d_gene,CDR3aa,CDR3nt
many,TRBJ2-5,TRBV11-2,TRBD1,CASSQPDRGLETQYF,TGTGCCAGCAGCCAGCCGGACAGGGGGCTTGAGACCCAGTACTTC
-,TRBJ1-2,TRBV5-5,-,CASSQEAGGSGYTF,TGTGCCAGCAGCCAGGAGGCTGGGGGCTCTGGCTACACCTTC
few,TRBJ1-4,TRBV11-3,-,CASSDNEKLFF,TGTGCCAGCAGCGATAATGAAAAACTGTTTTTT
-,TRBJ2-6,TRBV7-2,TRBD1,CASSLVTTGGGGGANVLTF,TGTGCCAGCAGCTTAGTTACGACAGGGGGAGGGGGTGGGGCCAACGTCCTGACTTTC
many,TRBJ2-2,TRBV7-8,TRBD1,CASSLRVKTGRGTGELFF,TGTGCCAGCAGCTTGAGGGTGAAGACAGGGCGAGGCACCGGGGAGCTGTTTTTT
many,TRBJ2-3,TRBV28,-,CASRSSPVMEWDTQYF,TGTGCCAGCAGATCGTCTCCGGTCATGGAGTGGGATACGCAGTATTTT
many,TRBJ2-3,TRBV2,TRBD2,CASRLAGDSDTQYF,TGTGCCAGCAGGCTAGCGGGAGACTCAGATACGCAGTATTTT
-,TRBJ2-3,TRBV9,-,CASSPGDIPQYF,TGTGCCAGCAGCCCCGGGGATATACCGCAGTATTTT
-,TRBJ1-3,TRBV5-1,-,CASSASLAGSGNTIYF,TGCGCCAGCAGCGCAAGCCTCGCGGGCTCTGGAAACACCATATATTTT
many,TRBJ2-5,TRBV7-9,-,CASSAMDGLQETQYF,TGTGCCAGCAGCGCGATGGACGGCCTACAAGAGACCCAGTACTTC
-,TRBJ2-5,TRBV12-3/TRBV12-4,TRBD1,CASNRGQETQYF,TGTGCCAGCAACAGGGGGCAAGAGACCCAGTACTTC
few,TRBJ2-1,TRBV6-5,TRBD2,CASSYPTSGSTNEQFF,TGTGCCAGCAGTTACCCGACTAGCGGGAGTACCAATGAGCAGTTCTTC
few,TRBJ2-5,TRBV19,-,CASSIDAGRETQYF,TGTGCCAGTAGTATAGACGCAGGGCGAGAGACCCAGTACTTC
many,TRBJ1-1,TRBV10-2,-,CASTQDIEAFF,TGCGCCAGCACCCAGGACATTGAAGCTTTCTTT
-,TRBJ1-1,TRBV20-1,-,CSARQGSAVNTEAFF,TGCAGTGCTAGGCAAGGGTCGGCCGTGAACACTGAAGCTTTCTTT
many,TRBJ2-1,TRBV12-5,TRBD2,CASGLPTGTRRSNEQFF,TGTGCTAGTGGTTTGCCAACCGGGACTAGGAGGTCCAATGAGCAGTTCTTC
few,TRBJ1-1,TRBV29-1,-,CSVDEGSNTEAFF,TGCAGCGTTGACGAGGGGTCGAACACTGAAGCTTTCTTT
many,TRBJ1-1,TRBV29-1,-,CSVETQGRGTEAFF,TGCAGCGTTGAAACCCAGGGCCGTGGCACTGAAGCTTTCTTT
many,TRBJ1-3,TRBV2,-,CASRPEGTGNTIYF,TGTGCCAGCAGGCCGGAAGGGACTGGAAACACCATATATTTT
many,TRBJ1-1,TRBV20-1,TRBD1,CSAADRSTEAFF,TGCAGTGCCGCGGACAGGTCCACTGAAGCTTTCTTT
-,TRBJ1-5,TRBV6-2/TRBV6-3,-,CASSYSSGQPQHF,TGTGCCAGCAGTTACTCGTCGGGTCAGCCCCAGCATTTT
few,TRBJ2-3,TRBV15,TRBD1,CATSMGQGATDTQYF,TGTGCCACCAGCATGGGACAGGGGGCCACAGATACGCAGTATTTT
many,TRBJ2-3,TRBV12-3/TRBV12-4,-,CASSLPPTGRRTDTQYF,TGTGCCAGCAGTTTACCCCCGACAGGCCGTCGCACAGATACGCAGTATTTT
-,TRBJ1-1,TRBV5-4,-,CASSNGPADAEAFF,TGTGCCAGCAGCAACGGGCCGGCCGATGCTGAAGCTTTCTTT
many,TRBJ2-7,TRBV28,-,CASSLLRDEQYF,TGTGCCAGCAGCTTGCTTAGAGACGAGCAGTACTTC
-,TRBJ2-2,TRBV27,-,CASSLRGAGELFF,TGTGCCAGCAGTTTAAGGGGTGCCGGGGAGCTGTTTTTT
-,TRBJ2-5,TRBV3-1,-,CASSQDALGTQYF,TGTGCCAGCAGCCAAGATGCATTGGGGACCCAGTACTTC
-,TRBJ2-1,TRBV10-3,TRBD2,CAIRGEKAGAYNEQFF,TGTGCCATCCGAGGAGAGAAAGCGGGAGCCTACAATGAGCAGTTCTTC
many,TRBJ2-7,TRBV20-1,TRBD2,CSARGGTSGYEQYF,TGCAGTGCTAGAGGTGGGACTAGCGGCTACGAGCAGTACTTC
many,TRBJ2-1,TRBV7-9,-,CASSLGWTAGHYNEQFF,TGTGCCAGCAGCTTAGGATGGACAGCCGGTCACTACAATGAGCAGTTCTTC
many,TRBJ2-1,TRBV12-3/TRBV12-4,TRBD1,CASKPGQGAYEQFF,TGTGCCAGCAAACCGGGACAGGGGGCATATGAGCAGTTCTTC
-,TRBJ1-5,TRBV12-3/TRBV12-4,TRBD1,CASRPGQDQSQHF,TGTGCCAGCAGACCGGGACAGGATCAGTCCCAGCATTTT
many,TRBJ2-2,TRBV7-2,TRBD1,CASSPGQGAGHGELFF,TGTGCCAGCAGCCCTGGACAGGGGGCTGGGCACGGGGAGCTGTTTTTT